This entry features one T cell receptor beta chain sequence. This clone was seen just once. Its antigen target is currently unknown. Per-base qualities were not stored, and no clone one base away is much larger. The time point label on this specimen signifies: progressive disease on ibrutinib. For TCR beta library preparation, roughly 2 micrograms of genomic DNA was extracted from cryopreserved PBMCs. Longitudinal blood samples from CLL patients receiving ibrutinib monotherapy were subjected to high-throughput TCR beta sequencing. The patients were enrolled in a single-center, open-label phase 2 trial of ibrutinib monotherapy. As encoded in the germline V gene (reference sequence), CDR1 is SEHNR while CDR2 is FQNEAQ. The CDR3, cysteine through phenylalanine, is 11 amino acids long. Just the 33-base CDR3 DNA is kept, in frame starting at base 1. V loses 8 bases, J loses 5 bases, and the germline ends lie 7 bases apart.

The data were obtained in a study of cytotoxic CD8 clonotypes in ibrutinib-treated CLL (dated by TCRdb to the early 2020s). Turning to the overall study: The cohort was composed of about a dozen relapsed/refractory and roughly 14 treatment-naive patients; IGHV unmutated status was identified in under 18 patients. Responses were partial in 25 or so patients and complete in 2; after median around 66 months follow-up, roughly 15 stayed in remission and around 12 progressed. The response samples were drawn at a median of approximately 11 months into treatment, with a range of roughly 6 to 40 months. Samples averaged roughly 280,000 productive templates and around 91,000 productive rearrangements. Longitudinal samples were obtainable from about 30% of the roughly 86 participants in the trial. Cryopreserved peripheral blood mononuclear cells were obtained before treatment, at response, and at either sustained remission or disease progression. Every sample from remission and from progressive disease was obtained while the patients were still on ibrutinib.

Each clonotype received, on average, around 10x coverage in deep resolution sequencing performed on a MiSeq, where the target depth lay between 1 in 1 million and 1 in 200,000 T cells. The immunoSEQ hsTCRB Kit was used to generate TCR beta libraries. Turning to the authors' computational methods: Data were analyzed with ImmunoSEQ Data Assistant and ImmunoSEQ Analyzer, with V, D and J genes assigned per IMGT definitions. Clonality, which ranges from 0 to 1, was calculated by subtracting the normalized Shannon entropy of productive rearrangement frequencies from one. Public clonotype analysis was restricted to overrepresented clonotypes comprising at least 0.05% of each patient's repertoire. Repertoires from about a dozen age-matched healthy donors in immuneACCESS were used as clonality controls. The source is immuneACCESS, and TCRdb retained only in-frame sequences with V and J called. Part of the clones is not carried over; for the studies checked, unresolved V genes explain less than half of this, and the remainder is unexplained. The V and J calls and clone size were taken over from that table, and D and trimming were inferred from the DNA. The sample table contains approximately 170,000 clones; only one count was recorded for more than 70% of them. The leading ten clones occupy around 3% of the sample.

The research as a whole found: Clonality increased at ibrutinib response, stayed stable in sustained remission, and fell back toward baseline at progression. Public clonotypes were rare and either contracted or stayed stable during treatment, and the rise in clonality at ibrutinib response reflected the expansion of private clonotypes. Baseline clonality exceeded that of age-matched healthy donors and correlated strongly with circulating CD8+ T-cell counts. Sustained-remission and progressing patients did not have matched sampling times, and lymph node repertoires were not examined.

The sequence links TRBV7-9 to TRBJ2-1; the D gene remains uncertain. This specimen consisted of PBMCs, obtained at disease progression, from a patient treated with ibrutinib. This TCR derives from a human donor with chronic lymphocytic leukemia. Here the CDR3 is given as CASGRNNEQFF. At the DNA level, the sequence is TGTGCCAGCGGACGGAACAATGAGCAGTTCTTC.